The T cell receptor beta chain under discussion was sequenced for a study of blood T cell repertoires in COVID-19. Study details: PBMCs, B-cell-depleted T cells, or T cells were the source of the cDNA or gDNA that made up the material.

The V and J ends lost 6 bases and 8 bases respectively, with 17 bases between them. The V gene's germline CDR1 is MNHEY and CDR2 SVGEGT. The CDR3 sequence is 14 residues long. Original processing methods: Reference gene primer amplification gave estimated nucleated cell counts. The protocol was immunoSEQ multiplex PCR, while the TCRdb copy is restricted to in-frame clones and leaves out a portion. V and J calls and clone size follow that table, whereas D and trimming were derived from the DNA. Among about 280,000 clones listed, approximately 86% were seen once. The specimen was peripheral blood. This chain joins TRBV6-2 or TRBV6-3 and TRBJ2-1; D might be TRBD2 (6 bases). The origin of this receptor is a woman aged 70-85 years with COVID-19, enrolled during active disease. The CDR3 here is CASSSRLGLDEQFF. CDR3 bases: TGTGCCAGCAGCTCCAGACTAGGCTTAGATGAGCAGTTCTTC.